This T cell receptor (beta chain) originates from a study of shared clonotypes between healthy human individuals. Germline V gene lookup returns CDR1 SGHNT and CDR2 YENEEA. This CDR3 region has 13 residues. Trimming left V 4 bases short and J 11 bases short, with 17 bases between. The assay was immunoSEQ multiplex PCR, and TCRdb's table has in-frame clones only and misses some. The sample shows 550,000 to 700,000 clones, around four fifths of them seen only once. The sequence was obtained from a woman in her 30s in good health. The V call is TRBV11-3, the J call TRBJ1-1; perhaps TRBD1 as D (5 bases). Sequenced: memory CD4+ T cells sorted from blood. Subset described: CD45RA-negative fraction. Here the CDR3 DNA reads TGTGCCAGCAGCTGGGGTGAGGGGACGGAGGCTTTCTTT. Amino acid sequence: CASSWGEGTEAFF.